The T cell receptor (beta chain) described here comes from a study of control samples from healthy donors and cancer patients. Assay used: immunoSEQ multiplex PCR; TCRdb lists only in-frame clones, some missing. The sample contains 130,000 or so clones, about 93% of which appear only once. CDR3 length: 14 amino acids. With 5 bases removed from V and 8 bases from J, the gap between germline ends came to 18 bases. The germline CDR1 and CDR2 sequences are SGHTA and FQGNSA. This clonotype was obtained from a man aged 55 to 70 with colorectal cancer. Sequenced input: PBMCs. The chain recombines TRBV7-2 with TRBJ1-1; possible D gene TRBD1, 5 bases. In DNA form, the CDR3 reads TGTGCCAGCAGCCCTCGGCAGGGAGGGGAAGAAGCTTTCTTT. It encodes CASSPRQGGEEAFF.